These T cell receptor beta chains were read from a single sample in a study of shared clonotypes between healthy human individuals. Assay: immunoSEQ multiplex PCR; the TCRdb copy retains only in-frame clones and omits some. The sample comprises about 1,500,000 clones, around 97% of which are singletons, and more than 0.9% rests with the top ten. The material sequenced was naive CD4+ T cells sorted from blood. These receptors came from a man in his thirties or forties in good health. Each CDR3 is given with its conserved first and last residue. The D gene is left open where the match is weak. Clone sizes are given selectively: once, few, many, or a class where the clone is expanded.

d_call,v_call,j_call,clone_size,cdr3_nt,cdr3_aa
TRBD2,TRBV18,TRBJ2-1,once,TGTGCCAGCTCACCGGAGGTAGCGGGAGCCTACAATGAGCAGTTCTTC,CASSPEVAGAYNEQFF
.,TRBV7-9,TRBJ1-1,.,TGTGCCAGCAGCAAAACCGGGCCAGCCATGGAAGCTTTCTTT,CASSKTGPAMEAFF
TRBD2,TRBV13,TRBJ2-1,.,TGTGCCAGCAGCCTGACTAGCGGATACAATGAGCAGTTCTTC,CASSLTSGYNEQFF
.,TRBV7-9,TRBJ2-5,few,TGTGCCAGCAGCACCACTAGCCTTCTAGAGACCCAGTACTTC,CASSTTSLLETQYF
.,TRBV7-2,TRBJ2-5,.,TGTGCCAGCAGCTTAGCGCGGGGTCTCGGGATCACCCAAGAGACCCAGTACTTC,CASSLARGLGITQETQYF
.,TRBV6-5,TRBJ2-3,.,TGTGCCAGCAAGAGGGACACCGTCGTAGATACGCAGTATTTT,CASKRDTVVDTQYF
TRBD1,TRBV9,TRBJ1-3,.,TGTGCCAGCAGCGCTACAGGGGGTGTCGGAAACACCATATATTTT,CASSATGGVGNTIYF
.,TRBV10-2,TRBJ2-7,.,TGCGCCAGCAGTGAGTCGCTTTCCGGGGACGGGACTTACGAGCAGTACTTC,CASSESLSGDGTYEQYF
.,TRBV19,TRBJ2-7,.,TGTGCCAGTAGCTTGGCCCATCCTAGCTCCGAGCAGTACTTC,CASSLAHPSSEQYF
.,TRBV6-1,TRBJ2-2,.,TGTGCCAGCACCCCTTTAGGCGCCGGGGAGCTGTTTTTT,CASTPLGAGELFF
.,TRBV2,TRBJ2-2,once,TGTGCCAGCACCGAGGTTGGGTCTGGGGAGCTGTTTTTT,CASTEVGSGELFF
.,TRBV5-4,TRBJ2-7,.,TGTGCCAGCAGCAAAGAGGTGGAGGTCCACGAGCAGTACTTC,CASSKEVEVHEQYF
.,TRBV18,TRBJ2-5,.,TGTGCCAGCTCACCACGGACAGAAGAGACCCAGTACTTC,CASSPRTEETQYF
TRBD2,TRBV2,TRBJ2-5,once,TGTGCCAGCAGCCGTCTAGCGGGAGGGGAAGAGACCCAGTACTTC,CASSRLAGGEETQYF
TRBD1,TRBV5-1,TRBJ1-1,.,TGCGCCAGCAGCTTGGGGCCGACAGGGTTGGGTACTGAAGCTTTCTTT,CASSLGPTGLGTEAFF
.,TRBV9,TRBJ1-3,once,TGTGCCAGCAGTGGCAGCTTATCGAGCTCTGGAAACACCATATATTTT,CASSGSLSSSGNTIYF
TRBD1,TRBV10-3,TRBJ1-2,.,TGTGCCATCAGTGATGCCGGCAGGGGGGACTATGGCTACACCTTC,CAISDAGRGDYGYTF
TRBD1,TRBV9,TRBJ2-5,once,TGTGCCAGCAGCGACGGGACAGCTAGCCTTCAGTACTTC,CASSDGTASLQYF
TRBD2,TRBV10-2,TRBJ2-1,.,TGCGCCAGCAGTGGACTCCTGACTAGCGGGAGACATGAGCAGTTCTTC,CASSGLLTSGRHEQFF
TRBD2,TRBV7-9,TRBJ2-7,.,TGTGCCAGCAGCGCCCGACTAGCGGGAGGGGTCGAGCAGTACTTC,CASSARLAGGVEQYF
.,TRBV9,TRBJ2-3,.,TGTGCCAGCAGCGCTGTGGACACAGATACGCAGTATTTT,CASSAVDTDTQYF
TRBD2,TRBV5-4,TRBJ2-5,.,TGTGCCAGCAGACAATGGGAGGGGGAGACCCAGTACTTC,CASRQWEGETQYF
TRBD1,TRBV27,TRBJ1-2,.,TGTGCCAGCAGAGACAGGGCCTCTAACTATGGCTACACCTTC,CASRDRASNYGYTF
TRBD2,TRBV11-3,TRBJ2-7,.,TGTGCCAGCAGCTTAGGCCCGGGGGGGGGAGGCTACGAGCAGTACTTC,CASSLGPGGGGYEQYF
.,TRBV6-1,TRBJ2-2,.,TGTGCCAGCAGTGAATTCACGACCGGGGAGCTGTTTTTT,CASSEFTTGELFF
.,TRBV7-3,TRBJ1-1,once,TGTGCCAGCAGCTCCACTCTCCGCACTGAAGCTTTCTTT,CASSSTLRTEAFF
TRBD2,TRBV27,TRBJ2-1,.,TGTGCCAGCAGTTTAAGCGGGGAATGGGCCTACAATGAGCAGTTCTTC,CASSLSGEWAYNEQFF
.,TRBV4-2,TRBJ2-1,.,TGTGCCAGCAGCCAAGTCGTCGGTAAGCCTTACAATGAGCAGTTCTTC,CASSQVVGKPYNEQFF
TRBD2,TRBV5-1,TRBJ2-1,.,TGCGCCAGCAGCAATACCGGGACTAGCGGGAGGGCATCCTACAATGAGCAGTTCTTC,CASSNTGTSGRASYNEQFF
.,TRBV14,TRBJ2-7,.,TGTGCCAGCAGCCATAATACAGTTAGATCCTACGAGCAGTACTTC,CASSHNTVRSYEQYF
.,TRBV6-1,TRBJ2-5,.,TGTGCCAGCAGTGGGGGCCCCCAAGAGACCCAGTACTTC,CASSGGPQETQYF
TRBD1,TRBV27,TRBJ2-4,once,TGTGCCAGCAGTTTATTCCCGGGACAGGGGGCGGCCAAAAACATTCAGTACTTC,CASSLFPGQGAAKNIQYF
TRBD1,TRBV7-9,TRBJ1-2,.,TGTGCCAGCAGCCTCGGACAGGGAGATGGCTACACCTTC,CASSLGQGDGYTF
TRBD2,TRBV9,TRBJ2-3,.,TGTGCCAGCAGCCCCTCAGCGGGGCGCACAGATACGCAGTATTTT,CASSPSAGRTDTQYF
.,TRBV25-1,TRBJ2-7,.,TGTGCCAGCAGTGAATTCGTGACAGCTGCCTCCTACGAGCAGTACTTC,CASSEFVTAASYEQYF
TRBD1,TRBV28,TRBJ1-1,.,TGTGCCAGCAGCCCTACGGACAGGTTGTTTACTGAAGCTTTCTTT,CASSPTDRLFTEAFF
.,TRBV7-2,TRBJ2-7,.,TGTGCCAGCAGCTTAGATTTGGCTATCTACGAGCAGTACTTC,CASSLDLAIYEQYF